What follows is one T cell receptor beta chain and its context. Antigen unknown. The data were obtained in a study of cytomegalovirus exposure and HLA in healthy donors. Points from the study as a whole: Most CMV-associated TCR beta chains were later found to appear HLA-restricted.

The PCR was carried out with 60 Vbeta primers and 13 Jbeta primers. TCRdb's copy holds only in-frame clones and misses some; the assay was immunoSEQ multiplex PCR. The table shows 90,000 or so clones, with 82% occurring only once. The material sequenced was PBMCs. The receptor was derived from a man aged 50-60 years in good health and CMV-seronegative.

In DNA form, the CDR3 reads TGTGCCAGCAGTCACGGACTAGCGGGGGATACGACCGGGGAGCTGTTTTTT. It codes for CASSHGLAGDTTGELFF. The J gene is TRBJ2-2, the V gene TRBV27, with TRBD2 identical over 13 bases. Germline loops: CDR1 MNHEY, CDR2 SMNVEV (reference sequence). Germline trimming cut 5 bases from V and 5 bases from J; bases unmatched to any gene: 8. The CDR3 totals 17 residues.